The 2 T cell receptor beta chains in this list originate from one sample, sequenced in a study of tumor-infiltrating lymphocytes in localized non-small cell lung cancer. Assay used: immunoSEQ multiplex PCR; TCRdb lists only in-frame clones, some missing. Of tens of thousands of clones in the sample, approximately 83% were seen once. Sequenced: lung tumor tissue. The source of these receptors is a human donor with non-small cell lung cancer.

The chain recombines TRBV6-5 with TRBJ1-1; maybe TRBD1 (6 bases). Germline V gives CDR1 MNHEY, CDR2 SVGAGI. The V gene lost 0 bases and the J gene lost 2 bases, with 7 bases spanning the gap. This CDR3 comprises 14 residues. The CDR3 sequence is CASSYSTGNTEAFF. CDR3 in DNA: TGTGCCAGCAGTTACTCGACAGGCAACACTGAAGCTTTCTTT.

This sequence joins TRBV30 and TRBJ1-2; a possible D gene is TRBD1 (5 bases). Germline V lookup: CDR1 GTSNPN, CDR2 SVGIG (reference sequence). Deletions cut 4 bases from V and 7 bases from J, with 13 bases between. There are 12 residues in the CDR3. The CDR3 nucleotides are TGTGCCTGGACATCAGGGTTGGCTGGCTACACCTTC. Its translation is CAWTSGLAGYTF.